This is a list of T cell receptor beta chains from one sample in a study of shared clonotypes between healthy human individuals. Assay used: immunoSEQ multiplex PCR; TCRdb lists only in-frame clones, some missing. The sample holds about 340,000 clones, around 70% seen once. Sequenced input: memory CD4+ T cells sorted from blood. Every receptor here comes from a man aged 30-40 years in good health. CDR3s include the opening cysteine and the closing phenylalanine or tryptophan. The D gene is left open where the match is weak. Where a row states a size, it is once, few, many or the class of an expanded clone; other rows omit it.

CDR3: CASRSRAGGAGNTEAFF
DNA: TGTGCCAGCAGGTCCAGGGCAGGGGGCGCGGGGAACACTGAAGCTTTCTTT
D: TRBD1
V: TRBV27
J: TRBJ1-1
size: -

CDR3: CASSATSGRAGEQYF
DNA: TGTGCCAGCAGTGCAACTAGCGGGAGGGCCGGGGAGCAGTACTTC
D: TRBD2
V: TRBV6-1
J: TRBJ2-7
size: -

CDR3: CASSETSGRDASTDTQYF
DNA: TGTGCCAGCAGTGAAACTAGCGGGAGGGATGCTAGCACAGATACGCAGTATTTT
D: TRBD2
V: TRBV2
J: TRBJ2-3
size: -

CDR3: CASSKPGIETQYF
DNA: TGCGCCAGCAGCAAACCCGGGATCGAGACCCAGTACTTC
D: -
V: TRBV5-1
J: TRBJ2-5
size: -

CDR3: CAIRGQGRGTGELFF
DNA: TGTGCCATCAGGGGACAGGGGAGAGGCACCGGGGAGCTGTTTTTT
D: TRBD1
V: TRBV10-3
J: TRBJ2-2
size: few

CDR3: CASSQAGLDTQYF
DNA: TGTGCCAGCAGCCAAGCAGGGCTAGATACGCAGTATTTT
D: -
V: TRBV14
J: TRBJ2-3
size: -

CDR3: CASSTPGQLARNEKLFF
DNA: TGTGCCAGCTCAACTCCGGGACAGTTGGCGCGGAATGAAAAACTGTTTTTT
D: TRBD1
V: TRBV18
J: TRBJ1-4
size: -

CDR3: CASRPGTGLVGSTEAFF
DNA: TGCGCCAGCAGGCCCGGGACAGGGCTCGTTGGGTCGACTGAAGCTTTCTTT
D: TRBD1
V: TRBV5-1
J: TRBJ1-1
size: -

CDR3: CSVRSEFGQPQHF
DNA: TGCAGCGTTAGGTCAGAATTCGGTCAGCCCCAGCATTTT
D: -
V: TRBV29-1
J: TRBJ1-5
size: -

CDR3: CASSFWGSYEQYF
DNA: TGTGCCAGCAGTTTTTGGGGGTCCTACGAGCAGTACTTC
D: -
V: TRBV27
J: TRBJ2-7
size: few

CDR3: CASSYSGHRTDTQYF
DNA: TGTGCCAGCAGTTACTCGGGACACCGCACAGATACGCAGTATTTT
D: -
V: TRBV6-5
J: TRBJ2-3
size: -

CDR3: CASSIGLAVYEQYF
DNA: TGTGCCAGTAGTATTGGACTAGCCGTTTACGAGCAGTACTTC
D: TRBD2
V: TRBV19
J: TRBJ2-7
size: few

CDR3: CASSEDGSSGNTIYF
DNA: TGTGCCAGCAGTGAAGACGGGAGCTCTGGAAACACCATATATTTT
D: -
V: TRBV6-1
J: TRBJ1-3
size: -

CDR3: CASSEVLWTGVLGSSGNTIYF
DNA: TGTGCCAGCAGTGAAGTCCTCTGGACAGGGGTCCTGGGTTCCTCTGGAAACACCATATATTTT
D: TRBD1
V: TRBV6-1
J: TRBJ1-3
size: -

CDR3: CASGLARQLNTEAFF
DNA: TGTGCTAGTGGTTTGGCCCGACAGTTGAACACTGAAGCTTTCTTT
D: -
V: TRBV12-5
J: TRBJ1-1
size: -

CDR3: CASKNGGLSVTDTQYF
DNA: TGTGCCAGTAAGAATGGGGGTCTTTCGGTGACAGATACGCAGTATTTT
D: -
V: TRBV19
J: TRBJ2-3
size: -

CDR3: CASSLQGITYEQYF
DNA: TGCGCCAGCAGCTTACAGGGGATCACCTACGAGCAGTACTTC
D: TRBD1
V: TRBV5-1
J: TRBJ2-7
size: -

CDR3: CASSLGAQLYNEQFF
DNA: TGCGCCAGCAGCTTGGGAGCGCAACTTTACAATGAGCAGTTCTTC
D: -
V: TRBV5-1
J: TRBJ2-1
size: -

CDR3: CASSPQDLWTDTQYF
DNA: TGTGCCAGCTCACCCCAAGACCTGTGGACAGATACGCAGTATTTT
D: -
V: TRBV18
J: TRBJ2-3
size: -

CDR3: CASSSTSMTGRVNINNYGYTF
DNA: TGTGCCAGCAGTTCCACTTCTATGACAGGGAGGGTAAATATTAATAACTATGGCTACACCTTC
D: TRBD1
V: TRBV28
J: TRBJ1-2
size: -

CDR3: CASSRDRARNEQFF
DNA: TGTGCCAGCAGCCGAGACAGGGCGCGGAATGAGCAGTTCTTC
D: TRBD1
V: TRBV14
J: TRBJ2-1
size: once

CDR3: CASTDGAKNIQYF
DNA: TGTGCCAGCACGGACGGAGCCAAAAACATTCAGTACTTC
D: -
V: TRBV2
J: TRBJ2-4
size: -

CDR3: CASSTGTSGANVLTF
DNA: TGCGCCAGCAGCACGGGGACGTCCGGGGCCAACGTCCTGACTTTC
D: -
V: TRBV5-1
J: TRBJ2-6
size: -

CDR3: CASSLRGSGETQYF
DNA: TGTGCCAGCAGTTTACGGGGGAGTGGTGAGACCCAGTACTTC
D: -
V: TRBV27
J: TRBJ2-5
size: -

CDR3: CASRETSGSGYEQYF
DNA: TGTGCCAGCAGGGAAACTAGCGGGAGCGGGTACGAGCAGTACTTC
D: TRBD2
V: TRBV28
J: TRBJ2-7
size: few

CDR3: CASSQSIARGDQNTEAFF
DNA: TGCGCCAGCAGTCAATCGATTGCTCGGGGAGATCAGAACACTGAAGCTTTCTTT
D: -
V: TRBV23-1
J: TRBJ1-1
size: -

CDR3: CASSRAASYEQYF
DNA: TGTGCCAGCAGCCGGGCGGCCAGCTACGAGCAGTACTTC
D: -
V: TRBV6-5
J: TRBJ2-7
size: -

CDR3: CASSQDSGSNLQYF
DNA: TGCGCCAGCAGCCAAGATTCCGGGTCTAACCTTCAGTACTTC
D: -
V: TRBV4-1
J: TRBJ2-4
size: -

CDR3: CASSLRITDTQYF
DNA: TGCGCCAGCAGCCTTAGGATCACAGATACGCAGTATTTT
D: -
V: TRBV10-1
J: TRBJ2-3
size: -

CDR3: CASSFTGAPETQYF
DNA: TGTGCCAGCAGCTTCACAGGGGCCCCAGAGACCCAGTACTTC
D: TRBD1
V: TRBV11-2
J: TRBJ2-5
size: once

CDR3: CASSPEPGQEGAQYF
DNA: TGTGCCAGCTCACCAGAACCGGGACAGGAGGGGGCCCAGTACTTC
D: TRBD1
V: TRBV18
J: TRBJ2-5
size: -

CDR3: CSVDPAGDQETQYF
DNA: TGCAGCGTTGATCCGGCGGGAGACCAAGAGACCCAGTACTTC
D: TRBD2
V: TRBV29-1
J: TRBJ2-5
size: -

CDR3: CASSVIAASGDEQFF
DNA: TGTGCCAGCAGCGTTATAGCGGCGTCGGGGGATGAGCAGTTCTTC
D: -
V: TRBV9
J: TRBJ2-1
size: -

CDR3: CASSSRTYNEQFF
DNA: TGTGCCAGCAGCTCAAGGACCTACAATGAGCAGTTCTTC
D: -
V: TRBV9
J: TRBJ2-1
size: many

CDR3: CASNDRGNTEAFF
DNA: TGCGCCAGCAACGACAGGGGAAACACTGAAGCTTTCTTT
D: TRBD1
V: TRBV5-1
J: TRBJ1-1
size: -

CDR3: CASSLSEKLFF
DNA: TGTGCCAGCAGCCTGAGTGAAAAACTGTTTTTT
D: -
V: TRBV6-1
J: TRBJ1-4
size: -

CDR3: CASSQDPAGLAPLHF
DNA: TGCGCCAGCAGCCAAGATCCGGCAGGGCTGGCACCCCTCCACTTT
D: -
V: TRBV4-3
J: TRBJ1-6
size: -

CDR3: CASSLNTGGDEKLFF
DNA: TGCGCCAGCAGCTTGAACACAGGGGGCGATGAAAAACTGTTTTTT
D: TRBD1
V: TRBV5-1
J: TRBJ1-4
size: -

CDR3: CASSLQDSGSGANVLTF
DNA: TGTGCCAGCAGCTTACAGGACAGCGGATCTGGGGCCAACGTCCTGACTTTC
D: -
V: TRBV5-5
J: TRBJ2-6
size: -

CDR3: CSVIYEQYF
DNA: TGCAGCGTTATCTACGAGCAGTACTTC
D: -
V: TRBV29-1
J: TRBJ2-7
size: few

CDR3: CAISQSGNEKLFF
DNA: TGTGCCATCAGTCAGTCAGGAAATGAAAAACTGTTTTTT
D: -
V: TRBV10-3
J: TRBJ1-4
size: -

CDR3: CASSLDAGTGSYGQYF
DNA: TGTGCCAGCAGTTTAGACGCCGGGACAGGGTCCTACGGGCAGTACTTC
D: TRBD1
V: TRBV6-5
J: TRBJ2-7
size: -

CDR3: CASSSRSDHNEQFF
DNA: TGTGCCAGCAGTTCAAGAAGTGATCACAATGAGCAGTTCTTC
D: -
V: TRBV27
J: TRBJ2-1
size: -